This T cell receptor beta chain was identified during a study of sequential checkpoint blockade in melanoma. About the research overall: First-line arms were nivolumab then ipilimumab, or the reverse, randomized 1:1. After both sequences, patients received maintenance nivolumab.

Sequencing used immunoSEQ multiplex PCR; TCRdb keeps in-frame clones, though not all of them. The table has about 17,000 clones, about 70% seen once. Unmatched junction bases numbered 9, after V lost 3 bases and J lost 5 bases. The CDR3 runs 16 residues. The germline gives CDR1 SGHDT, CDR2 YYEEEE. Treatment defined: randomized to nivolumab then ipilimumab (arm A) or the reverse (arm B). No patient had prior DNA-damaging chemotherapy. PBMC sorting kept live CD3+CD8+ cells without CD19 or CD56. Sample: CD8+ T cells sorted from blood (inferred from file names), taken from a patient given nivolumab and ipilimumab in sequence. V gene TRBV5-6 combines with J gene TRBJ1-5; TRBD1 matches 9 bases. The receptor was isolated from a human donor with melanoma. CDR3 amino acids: CASSSWPGQGHQPQHF. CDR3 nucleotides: TGTGCCAGCAGCTCCTGGCCGGGACAGGGCCATCAGCCCCAGCATTTT. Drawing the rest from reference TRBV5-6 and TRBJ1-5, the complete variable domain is DAGVTQSPTHLIKTRGQQVTLRCSPKSGHDTVSWYQQALGQGPQFIFQYYEEEERQRGNFPDRFSGHQFPNYSSELNVNALLLGDSALYLCASSSWPGQGHQPQHFGDGTRLSIL.